This T cell receptor beta chain comes out of a study of cytomegalovirus exposure and HLA in healthy donors. Overall study findings and caveats: A later analysis found most CMV-associated TCR beta chains apparently HLA-restricted.

With 60 Vbeta and 13 Jbeta primers, the PCR was carried out. Measured with immunoSEQ multiplex PCR; TCRdb has only the in-frame clones, and not every one. Of under 150,000 clones in the sample, roughly 79% were seen once. A remark on this clone: The target antigen is unknown.

Germline values: CDR1 MNHEY, CDR2 SMNVEV (reference sequence). This CDR3 spans 13 amino acids. V was cut by 3 bases and J by 6 bases, with 9 bases left in between. The source material was PBMCs. The V and J genes are TRBV27 and TRBJ2-1; D is perhaps TRBD2 (5 bases). The sequence came from a woman between 50 and 59 years old in good health and CMV-seronegative. The CDR3 sequence: CASSFSTSNEQFF. In DNA form, the CDR3 reads TGTGCCAGCAGTTTCTCTACTAGCAATGAGCAGTTCTTC.